What follows are 18 T cell receptor beta chains derived from one specimen sequenced in a study of early T cells in non-severe SARS-CoV-2 infection. TCRdb redid the calling of the 5' RACE reads with MiXCR, one entry per CDR3 protein. The sample carries about 83,000 distinct CDR3 sequences, about 9.4% recorded once. The specimen comprised whole blood, sampled at baseline. The receptors derive from an adult who was a healthcare worker with PCR-confirmed SARS-CoV-2 infection or an uninfected control (not recorded which).

This clonotype was detected only a few times. The junction does not match germline at one end; this may be a read error. The rearrangement links TRBV7-6 to TRBJ2-1; TRBD1 might be the D (6 bases). This CDR3 comprises 14 residues. Germline V gene data show CDR1 as SGHVS and CDR2 as FNYEAQ. The CDR3 spells CVSSQGSSYNEQFF. The CDR3 nucleotides are TGTGTCAGCAGCCAGGGGTCCTCCTACAATGAGCAGTTCTTC.

The V call is TRBV4-1, the J call TRBJ2-7, with D perhaps given as TRBD1 or TRBD2 (5 bases each). Germline CDR1 and CDR2: MGHRA and YSYEKL. The CDR3 totals 15 residues. V lost 3 bases, J lost 0 bases, and 12 bases lay in between. The CDR3 bases are TGCGCCAGCAGCCACCGAGACGGGGCCTCCTACGAGCAGTACTTC. It is translated as CASSHRDGASYEQYF.

This clonotype was counted at least ten times. The chain employs TRBV2 and TRBJ1-6; D might be TRBD1 (6 bases). Deletions cut 6 bases from V and 9 bases from J, with 24 bases between. This CDR3 is built from 17 residues. CDR1 and CDR2 (germline): SNHLY, FYNNEI. CDR3 protein: CASSLWGGQTISSPLHF. The CDR3 DNA sequence: TGTGCCAGCAGCCTCTGGGGCGGACAGACGATCAGTTCACCCCTCCACTTT.

About this clonotype itself: At one end, the junction sequence differs from germline, possibly due to a read error. The genes are TRBV2 and TRBJ1-2; 8 bases fit TRBD1. The V gene's germline CDR1 is SNHLY and CDR2 FYNNEI. The CDR3 length is 14 residues. The CDR3 spells CASSPDRVYYGYTF. As DNA, the CDR3 is TGTGCCAGCAGCCCGGACAGGGTCTACTACGGCTACACCTTC.

This chain links TRBV2 with TRBJ2-6; D uncertain. The length of the CDR3 is 12 residues. Germline assignment: CDR1 SNHLY and CDR2 FYNNEI. Trimming removed 6 bases at V and 4 bases at J, with 4 bases between. In nucleotides, the CDR3 is TGTGCCAGCAGCGACGGGGCCAACGTCCTGACTTTC. Amino acid sequence: CASSDGANVLTF.

This clonotype was detected only a few times. The chain joins TRBV7-2 to TRBJ1-2, with TRBD1 matching over 11 bases. There are 15 residues in the CDR3. Trimming took 5 bases from V and 1 from J; bases not matched to a gene: 3. Germline lookup yields CDR1 SGHTA and CDR2 FQGNSA. CDR3 loop: CASSPDRGLNYGYTF. As DNA, the CDR3 is TGTGCCAGCAGCCCGGACAGGGGGCTTAACTATGGCTACACCTTC.

This clonotype showed up just a few times. The chain is built from TRBV5-1 and TRBJ2-7; 9 positions match TRBD1. The junction had 11 bases not matched to a gene; V was cut back by 4 bases and J by 6 bases. Germline V CDR1 and CDR2: SGHRS, YFSETQ. The CDR3 loop spans 15 amino acids. The CDR3: CASSPRPGTGIEQYF. DNA for the CDR3: TGCGCCAGCAGCCCTAGACCCGGGACAGGGATCGAGCAGTACTTC.

This clonotype has only a few counts. The V and J genes are TRBV5-4 and TRBJ1-6; 7 positions match TRBD1. This CDR3 contains 14 residues. V was pared by 4 bases and J by 7 bases, with 5 bases of the junction left unmatched. CDR1 and CDR2 from the germline V gene are SGHNT and YYREEE (reference sequence). The CDR3 DNA follows: TGTGCCAGCAGCCCTGACAGGGTCAATTCACCCCTCCACTTT. Translated: CASSPDRVNSPLHF. Based on the CDR3 plus reference TRBV5-4 and TRBJ1-6, the full variable domain is ETGVTQSPTHLIKTRGQQVTLRCSSQSGHNTVSWYQQALGQGPQFIFQYYREEENGRGNFPPRFSGLQFPNYSSELNVNALELDDSALYLCASSPDRVNSPLHFGNGTRLTVT.

This clonotype was observed a handful of times. The CDR3 region is CASTLRGGGHTEAFF. The CDR3 DNA sequence: TGTGCCAGCACCCTAAGGGGGGGGGGACACACTGAAGCTTTCTTT. This chain joins TRBV28 and TRBJ1-1; possibly TRBD1 for D (6 bases). The V end was cut by 7 bases, the J end by 3 bases, with 18 bases between. Germline V gene lookup returns CDR1 MDHEN and CDR2 SYDVKM. The CDR3 is 15 amino acids.

The rearrangement links TRBV5-1 to TRBJ2-3; maybe TRBD2 (6 bases). Germline V gene lookup returns CDR1 SGHRS and CDR2 YFSETQ. Deletions cut 4 bases from V and 2 bases from J, with 11 bases between. This CDR3 spans 14 amino acids. This chain's CDR3 is CASSTGLTTDTQYF. CDR3 coding DNA: TGCGCCAGCAGCACGGGACTTACCACAGATACGCAGTATTTT.

This clonotype appeared many times. This rearrangement joins TRBV5-4 to TRBJ1-1, with D possibly being TRBD1 (6 bases). V dropped 0 bases and J dropped 10 bases, with 13 bases sitting between them. The germline V gene encodes CDR1 SGHNT and CDR2 YYREEE (reference sequence). The length of the CDR3 is 13 residues. In DNA form, the CDR3 reads TGTGCCAGCAGCTTGGAGAACAGGGCCCCAGCTTTCTTT. As protein: CASSLENRAPAFF.

The chain employs TRBV7-6 and TRBJ2-5; D remains unclear. This CDR3 contains 12 residues. Germline V gene data show CDR1 as SGHVS and CDR2 as FNYEAQ. Trimming removed 5 bases from V and 7 bases from J, with 11 bases in between. CDR3 sequence reads: CASSHPGGTQYF. The CDR3 region has the DNA TGTGCCAGCAGCCATCCCGGCGGGACCCAGTACTTC.

This clonotype was counted many times. This sequence joins TRBV28 and TRBJ1-5; D perhaps matches TRBD1 (5 bases). This CDR3 region has 12 residues. Trimming stripped 11 bases from V and 3 bases from J, with 11 bases between. The germline V gene has CDR1 MDHEN and CDR2 SYDVKM. The CDR3 nucleotides read TGTGCCTGCGGGGGTAACAATCAGCCCCAGCATTTT. As protein: CACGGNNQPQHF. The complete variable domain, with remaining parts taken from reference TRBV28 and TRBJ1-5, reads DVKVTQSSRYLVKRTGEKVFLECVQDMDHENMFWYRQDPGLGLRLIYFSYDVKMKEKGDIPEGYSVSREKKERFSLILESASTNQTSMYLCACGGNNQPQHFGDGTRLSIL.

This clonotype was picked up a small number of times. The V call is TRBV28, the J call TRBJ2-3, with D perhaps matching TRBD2 (6 bases). CDR3 length: 15 amino acids. Germline CDR1 and CDR2: MDHEN and SYDVKM. The ends were cut back, 5 bases at V and 5 bases at J, with 17 bases in the middle. The DNA for the CDR3 is TGTGCCAGCAGTGGGTTGGTCTCGGGGGAAGATACGCAGTATTTT. It translates to CASSGLVSGEDTQYF.

This clonotype was observed a handful of times. V is TRBV12-3 or TRBV12-4 and J is TRBJ2-2; D possibly corresponds to TRBD2 (5 bases). Trimming left V 6 bases short and J 5 bases short, with 13 bases between. The CDR3 is 14 residues long. CDR3 region: CASRVSGRTGELFF. The DNA of the CDR3 is TGTGCCAGCAGGGTCAGCGGAAGAACCGGGGAGCTGTTTTTT.

The V call is TRBV15, the J call TRBJ2-2; D gene unclear. The CDR3 extends over 13 amino acids. V was pared by 1 base and J by 5 bases, with 5 bases between. In germline, CDR1 is LNHNV, CDR2 YYDKDF (reference sequence). For the CDR3, the DNA is TGTGCCACCAGCAGAGGGCTGACCGGGGAGCTGTTTTTT. Translated, it gives CATSRGLTGELFF.

The chain combines TRBV2 with TRBJ2-5; no reliable D call. Germline V gene sequence: CDR1 SNHLY, CDR2 FYNNEI. CDR3 length: 14 residues. With 6 bases removed from V and 5 bases from J, the gap between germline ends came to 16 bases. In DNA form, the CDR3 reads TGTGCCAGCAGCCCAAATTCCTGGAGCGAGACCCAGTACTTC. Amino acid sequence: CASSPNSWSETQYF.

In this sample, this clonotype turned up a few times. This chain joins TRBV12-3 or TRBV12-4 and TRBJ2-1, with TRBD2 matching over 13 bases. The ends lost 5 bases at V and 6 bases at J; junction bases unmatched: 7. The length of the CDR3 is 16 residues. The CDR3 nucleotides are TGTGCCAGCAGTGCAGCCGGGACTAGCGGGGCCAATGAGCAGTTCTTC. Protein sequence: CASSAAGTSGANEQFF.